This T cell receptor (beta chain) was recovered during a study of follicular helper T cells after annual influenza vaccination. Sample time point: 2015-2016 season, 7 days after influenza vaccination. CDR3 length equals 13 residues. V was cut by 5 bases and J by 3 bases, with 11 bases left in between. CDR1 and CDR2 (germline): MNHNS, SASEGT. Overall study results and limits: Change in circulating plasmablasts correlated with ICOS+CD38+ cTfh clonality change.

Some clones are missing from TCRdb's copy, which holds only in-frame ones; the method was immunoSEQ multiplex PCR. This sample has about 4,200 clones, with roughly 78% found just once. As regards this clone: Its antigen is undetermined.

This receptor was taken from an adult who received the influenza vaccine. The V gene is TRBV6-1, the J gene TRBJ2-7; the D is unclear. The input for sequencing was CXCR5+ CD38- circulating T follicular helper cells from blood, taken 7 days after influenza vaccination. This sample's subset: circulating Tfh, non-naive CD4+CXCR5+PD-1+ (ICOS+CD38+ or ICOS-CD38-). CDR3 in amino acids: CASSNAVLYEQYF. In DNA, the CDR3 is TGTGCCAGCAGTAACGCTGTCCTCTACGAGCAGTACTTC.